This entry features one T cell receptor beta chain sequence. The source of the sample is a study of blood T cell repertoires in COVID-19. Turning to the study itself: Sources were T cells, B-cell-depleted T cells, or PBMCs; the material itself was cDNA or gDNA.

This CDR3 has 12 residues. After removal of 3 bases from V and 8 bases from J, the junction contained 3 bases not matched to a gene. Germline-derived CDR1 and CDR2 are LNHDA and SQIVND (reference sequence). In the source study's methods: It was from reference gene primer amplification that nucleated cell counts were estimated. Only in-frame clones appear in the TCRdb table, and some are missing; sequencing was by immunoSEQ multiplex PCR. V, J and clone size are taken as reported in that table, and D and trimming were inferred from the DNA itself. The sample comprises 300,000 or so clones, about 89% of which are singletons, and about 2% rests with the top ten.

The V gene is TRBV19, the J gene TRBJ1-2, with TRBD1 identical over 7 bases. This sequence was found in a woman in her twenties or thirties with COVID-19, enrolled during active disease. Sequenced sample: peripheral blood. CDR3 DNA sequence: TGTGCCAGTAGTATCAGGGGGGAAGGCTACACCTTC. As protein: CASSIRGEGYTF.